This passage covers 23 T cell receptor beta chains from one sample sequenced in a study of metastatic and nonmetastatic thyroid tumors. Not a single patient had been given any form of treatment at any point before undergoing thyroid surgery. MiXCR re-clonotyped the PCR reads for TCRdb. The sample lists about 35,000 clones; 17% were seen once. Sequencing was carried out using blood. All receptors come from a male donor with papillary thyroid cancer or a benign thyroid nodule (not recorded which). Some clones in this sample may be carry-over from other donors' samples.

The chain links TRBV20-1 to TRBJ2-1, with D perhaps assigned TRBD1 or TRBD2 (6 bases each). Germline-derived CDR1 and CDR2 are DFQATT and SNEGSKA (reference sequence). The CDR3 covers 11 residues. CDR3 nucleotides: TGCATTTCCGAGGGGGGCGATGAGCAGTTCTTC. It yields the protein CISEGGDEQFF.

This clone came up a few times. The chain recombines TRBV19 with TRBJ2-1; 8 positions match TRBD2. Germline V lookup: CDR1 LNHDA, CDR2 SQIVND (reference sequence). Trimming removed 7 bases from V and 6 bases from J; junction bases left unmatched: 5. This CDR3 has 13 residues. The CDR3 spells CASMSGGGNEQFF. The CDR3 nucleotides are TGTGCCAGTATGAGCGGGGGTGGCAATGAGCAGTTCTTC.

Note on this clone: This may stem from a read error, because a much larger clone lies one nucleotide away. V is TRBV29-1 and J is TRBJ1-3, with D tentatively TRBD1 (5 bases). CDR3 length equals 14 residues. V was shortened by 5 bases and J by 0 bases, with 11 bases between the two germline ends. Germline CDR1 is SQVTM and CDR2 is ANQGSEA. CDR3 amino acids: CSVRDSSSGNTIYF. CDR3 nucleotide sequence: TGCAGCGTTCGGGACTCAAGCTCTGGAAACACCATATATTTT.

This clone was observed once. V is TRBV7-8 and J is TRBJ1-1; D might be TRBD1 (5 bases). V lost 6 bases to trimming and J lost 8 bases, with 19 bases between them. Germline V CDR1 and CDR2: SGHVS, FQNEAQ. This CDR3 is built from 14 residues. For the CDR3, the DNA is TGTGCCAGCAGAGTCGACAGTTTCGGTTACGAAGCTTTCTTT. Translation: CASRVDSFGYEAFF. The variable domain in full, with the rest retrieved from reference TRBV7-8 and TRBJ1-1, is GAGVSQSPRYKVAKRGQDVALRCDPISGHVSLFWYQQALGQGPEFLTYFQNEAQLDKSGLPSDRFFAERPEGSVSTLKIQRTQQEDSAVYLCASRVDSFGYEAFFGQGTRLTVV.

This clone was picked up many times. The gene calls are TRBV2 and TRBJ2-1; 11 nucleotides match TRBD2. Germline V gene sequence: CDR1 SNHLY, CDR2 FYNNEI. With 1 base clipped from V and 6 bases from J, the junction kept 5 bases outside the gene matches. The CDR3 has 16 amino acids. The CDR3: CASSEVRLAGFNEQFF. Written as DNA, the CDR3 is TGTGCCAGCAGTGAAGTTCGACTAGCGGGATTCAATGAGCAGTTCTTC.

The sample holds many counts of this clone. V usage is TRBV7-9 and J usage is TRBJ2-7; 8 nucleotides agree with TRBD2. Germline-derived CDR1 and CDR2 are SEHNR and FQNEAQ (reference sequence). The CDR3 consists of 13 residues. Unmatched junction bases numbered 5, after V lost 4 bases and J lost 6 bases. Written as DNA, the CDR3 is TGTGCCAGCAGCTCGCGGGGGGTCAGCGAGCAGTACTTC. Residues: CASSSRGVSEQYF.

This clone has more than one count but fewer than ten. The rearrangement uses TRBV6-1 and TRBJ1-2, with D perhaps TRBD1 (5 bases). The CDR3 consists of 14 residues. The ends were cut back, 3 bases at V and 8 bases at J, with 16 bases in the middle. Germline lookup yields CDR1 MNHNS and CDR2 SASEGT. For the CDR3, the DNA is TGTGCCAGCAGTGACCATCATGGGGCAGGAGGCTACACCTTC. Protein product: CASSDHHGAGGYTF.

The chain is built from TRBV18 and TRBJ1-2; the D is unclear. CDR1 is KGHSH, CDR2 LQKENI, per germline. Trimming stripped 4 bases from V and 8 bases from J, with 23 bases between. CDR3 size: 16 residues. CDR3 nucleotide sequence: TGTGCCAGCTCACGATCGGGCCCCTTGGAGGTCTTCGGCTACACCTTC. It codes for CASSRSGPLEVFGYTF.

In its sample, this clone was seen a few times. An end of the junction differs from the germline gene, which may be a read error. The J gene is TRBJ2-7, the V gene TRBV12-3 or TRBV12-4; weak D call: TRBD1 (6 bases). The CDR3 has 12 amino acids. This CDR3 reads CASTETGDEQCF. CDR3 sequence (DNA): TGTGCCAGCACAGAGACAGGAGACGAGCAGTGCTTC.

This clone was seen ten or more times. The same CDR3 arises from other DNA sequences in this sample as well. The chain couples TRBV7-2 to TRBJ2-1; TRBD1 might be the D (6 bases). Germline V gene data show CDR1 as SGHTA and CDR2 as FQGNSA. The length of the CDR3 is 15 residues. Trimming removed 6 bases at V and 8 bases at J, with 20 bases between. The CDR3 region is CASRPQGVGTDEQFF. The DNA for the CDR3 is TGTGCCAGCAGACCACAGGGAGTAGGTACAGATGAGCAGTTCTTC. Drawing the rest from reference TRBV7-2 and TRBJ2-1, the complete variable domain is GAGVSQSPSNKVTEKGKDVELRCDPISGHTALYWYRQSLGQGLEFLIYFQGNSAPDKSGLPSDRFSAERTGGSVSTLTIQRTQQEDSAVYLCASRPQGVGTDEQFFGPGTRLTVL.

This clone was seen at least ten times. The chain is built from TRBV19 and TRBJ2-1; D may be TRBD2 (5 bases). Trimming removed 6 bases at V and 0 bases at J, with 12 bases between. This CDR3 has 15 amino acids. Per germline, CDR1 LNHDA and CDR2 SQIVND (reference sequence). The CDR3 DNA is TGTGCCAGTAGCGACCTAGCAAGCTCCTACAATGAGCAGTTCTTC. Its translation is CASSDLASSYNEQFF.

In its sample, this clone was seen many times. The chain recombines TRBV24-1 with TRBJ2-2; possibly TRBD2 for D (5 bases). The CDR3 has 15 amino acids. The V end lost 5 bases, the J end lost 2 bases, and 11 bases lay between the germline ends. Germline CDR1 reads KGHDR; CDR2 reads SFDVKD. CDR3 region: CATSARGSNTGELFF. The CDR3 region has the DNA TGTGCCACCAGTGCCAGAGGGAGCAACACCGGGGAGCTGTTTTTT.

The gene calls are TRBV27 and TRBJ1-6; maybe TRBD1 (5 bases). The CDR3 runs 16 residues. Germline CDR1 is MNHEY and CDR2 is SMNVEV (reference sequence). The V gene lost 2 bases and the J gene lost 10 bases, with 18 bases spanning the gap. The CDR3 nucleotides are TGTGCCAGCAGTTTAGGAGCCCAGGGAAGAAGATCACCCCTCCACTTT. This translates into CASSLGAQGRRSPLHF.

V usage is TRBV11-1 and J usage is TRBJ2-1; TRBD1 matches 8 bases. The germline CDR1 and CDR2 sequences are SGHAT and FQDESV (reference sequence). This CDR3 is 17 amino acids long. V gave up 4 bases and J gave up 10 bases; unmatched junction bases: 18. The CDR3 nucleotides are TGTGCCAGCAGCTCGAATCCTGTGACAGGGGTTCTTCGAGAGCAGTTCTTC. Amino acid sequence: CASSSNPVTGVLREQFF.

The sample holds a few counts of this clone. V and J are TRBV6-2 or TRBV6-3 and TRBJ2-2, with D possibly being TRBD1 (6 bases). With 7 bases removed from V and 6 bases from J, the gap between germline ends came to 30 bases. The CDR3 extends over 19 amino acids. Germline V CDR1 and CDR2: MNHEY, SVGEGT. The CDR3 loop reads CASNSAGVKPPSLAGELFF. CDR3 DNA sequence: TGTGCCAGCAACTCAGCAGGGGTCAAGCCGCCTTCGCTCGCCGGGGAGCTGTTTTTT.

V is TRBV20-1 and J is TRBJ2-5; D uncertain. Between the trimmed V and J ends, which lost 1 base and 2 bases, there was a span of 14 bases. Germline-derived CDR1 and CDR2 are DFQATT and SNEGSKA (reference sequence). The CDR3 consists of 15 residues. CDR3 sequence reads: CSARAPQLNQETQYF. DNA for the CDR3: TGCAGTGCTAGAGCTCCCCAGCTTAATCAAGAGACCCAGTACTTC.

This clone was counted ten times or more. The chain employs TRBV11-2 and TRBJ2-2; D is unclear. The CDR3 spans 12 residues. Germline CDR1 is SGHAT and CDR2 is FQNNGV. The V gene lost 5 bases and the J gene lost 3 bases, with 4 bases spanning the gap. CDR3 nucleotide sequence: TGTGCCAGCAGCCCCGACACCGGGGAGCTGTTTTTT. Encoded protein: CASSPDTGELFF.

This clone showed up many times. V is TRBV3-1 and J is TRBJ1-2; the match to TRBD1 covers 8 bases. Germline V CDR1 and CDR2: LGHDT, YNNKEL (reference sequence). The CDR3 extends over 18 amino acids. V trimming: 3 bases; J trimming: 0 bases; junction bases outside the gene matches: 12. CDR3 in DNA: TGTGCCAGCAGCCATTCCATAGGGCGGACAGGGTCTAACTATGGCTACACCTTC. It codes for CASSHSIGRTGSNYGYTF.

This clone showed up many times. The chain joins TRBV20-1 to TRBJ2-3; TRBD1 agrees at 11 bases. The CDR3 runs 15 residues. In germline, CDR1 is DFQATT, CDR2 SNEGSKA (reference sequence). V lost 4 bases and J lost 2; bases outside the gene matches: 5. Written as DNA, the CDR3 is TGCAGTGCTAAGAGGACAGGGGGCAACACAGATACGCAGTATTTT. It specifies CSAKRTGGNTDTQYF.

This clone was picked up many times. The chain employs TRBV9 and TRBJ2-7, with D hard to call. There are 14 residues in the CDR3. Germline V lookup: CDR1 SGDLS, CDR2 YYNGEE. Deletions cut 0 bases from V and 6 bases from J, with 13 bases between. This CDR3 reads CASSVGVLPGEQYF. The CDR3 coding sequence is TGTGCCAGCAGCGTAGGGGTCTTGCCAGGCGAGCAGTACTTC.

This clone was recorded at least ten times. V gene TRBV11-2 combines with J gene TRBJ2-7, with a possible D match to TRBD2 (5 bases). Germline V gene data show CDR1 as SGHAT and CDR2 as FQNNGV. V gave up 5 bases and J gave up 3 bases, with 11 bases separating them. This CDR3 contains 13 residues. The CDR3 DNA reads TGTGCCAGCAGCAACGGACTCATCTACGAGCAGTACTTC. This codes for CASSNGLIYEQYF.

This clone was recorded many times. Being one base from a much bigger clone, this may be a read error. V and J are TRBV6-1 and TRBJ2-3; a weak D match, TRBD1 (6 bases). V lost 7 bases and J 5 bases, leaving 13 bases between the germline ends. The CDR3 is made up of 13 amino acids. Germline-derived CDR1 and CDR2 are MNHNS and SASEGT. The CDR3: CASIRGRGDTQYF. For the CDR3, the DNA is TGTGCCAGCATCCGCGGCAGGGGAGATACGCAGTATTTT.

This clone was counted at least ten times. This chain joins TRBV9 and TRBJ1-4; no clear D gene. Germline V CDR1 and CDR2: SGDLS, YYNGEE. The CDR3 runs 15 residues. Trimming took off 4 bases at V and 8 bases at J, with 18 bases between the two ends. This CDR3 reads CASSSAGGGSEKLFF. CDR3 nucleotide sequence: TGTGCCAGCAGCAGCGCGGGCGGCGGATCCGAAAAACTGTTTTTT. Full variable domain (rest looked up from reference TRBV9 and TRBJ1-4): DSGVTQTPKHLITATGQRVTLRCSPRSGDLSVYWYQQSLDQGLQFLIQYYNGEERAKGNILERFSAQQFPDLHSELNLSSLELGDSALYFCASSSAGGGSEKLFFGSGTQLSVL.